These 19 T cell receptor beta chains share one sample of origin, sequenced in a study of T cell repertoires in ileal Crohn's disease. TCRdb's table, derived via immunoSEQ multiplex PCR, lists solely in-frame clones and lacks some. The sample shows about 3,500 clones, approximately 90% of them seen only once. Sequenced sample: ileal tissue. All receptors derive from an adult with Crohn's disease.

This clone was recorded only once. The chain links TRBV6-1 to TRBJ2-1; D possibly corresponds to TRBD2 (6 bases). The CDR3 sequence is 15 residues long. From germline, CDR1 is MNHNS and CDR2 SASEGT. V lost 1 base, J lost 0 bases, and 7 bases lay in between. For the CDR3, the DNA is TGTGCCAGCAGTGAAGAAGCGGGCTCCTACAATGAGCAGTTCTTC. This encodes CASSEEAGSYNEQFF.

The V gene is TRBV5-1, the J gene TRBJ1-2; D gene unclear. The CDR3 is 17 residues long. Germline CDR1 and CDR2: SGHRS and YFSETQ. V lost 0 bases to trimming and J lost 1 base, with 16 bases between them. This chain's CDR3 is CASSLANTSDFNYGYTF. The CDR3 DNA is TGCGCCAGCAGCTTGGCCAATACGTCGGACTTTAACTATGGCTACACCTTC.

This chain's CDR3 is CSAGGDVGAFF. In nucleotides, the CDR3 is TGCAGCGCGGGGGGGGATGTAGGAGCTTTCTTT. J is TRBJ1-1 and V is TRBV29-1, with TRBD1 as a possible D gene (5 bases). CDR3 size: 11 residues. Trimming left V 7 bases short and J 10 bases short, with 16 bases between. Germline-derived CDR1 and CDR2 are SQVTM and ANQGSEA.

This chain uses TRBV5-1 with TRBJ2-7; TRBD2 aligns across 8 bases. Germline-derived CDR1 and CDR2 are SGHRS and YFSETQ. This CDR3 has 14 amino acids. V lost 3 bases and J lost 5; bases outside the gene matches: 7. This CDR3 reads CASSYKRENNEQYF. CDR3 in DNA: TGCGCCAGCAGCTATAAGCGGGAGAATAACGAGCAGTACTTC. Filled out from reference TRBV5-1 and TRBJ2-7, the complete variable domain reads KAGVTQTPRYLIKTRGQQVTLSCSPISGHRSVSWYQQTPGQGLQFLFEYFSETQRNKGNFPGRFSGRQFSNSRSEMNVSTLELGDSALYLCASSYKRENNEQYFGPGTRLTVT.

This clone has just a few counts. This rearrangement joins TRBV2 to TRBJ1-1; D is uncertain. Germline V gene sequence: CDR1 SNHLY, CDR2 FYNNEI. V was trimmed by 8 bases and J by 2 bases, leaving 9 bases between them. The CDR3 is 12 residues long. DNA for the CDR3: TGTGCCAGCTTACGGTTAAACACTGAAGCTTTCTTT. Protein sequence: CASLRLNTEAFF.

The chain joins TRBV19 to TRBJ2-7; 7 nucleotides match TRBD1. This CDR3 spans 16 amino acids. V shed 5 bases and J 0 bases; nucleotides not matched to a gene: 10. Germline lookup yields CDR1 LNHDA and CDR2 SQIVND (reference sequence). DNA of the CDR3: TGTGCCAGTAGTGCACCCCGGGACAGTTTCTCCTACGAGCAGTACTTC. It translates to CASSAPRDSFSYEQYF.

The chain couples TRBV7-2 to TRBJ2-5; D call uncertain. The V and J ends lost 3 bases and 1 base respectively, with 6 bases between them. This CDR3 has 13 residues. Germline V lookup: CDR1 SGHTA, CDR2 FQGNSA. The CDR3 DNA sequence: TGTGCCAGCAGCTTTCGGATCCAAGAGACCCAGTACTTC. Translated, it gives CASSFRIQETQYF. Variable domain in full (rest from reference TRBV7-2 and TRBJ2-5): GAGVSQSPSNKVTEKGKDVELRCDPISGHTALYWYRQSLGQGLEFLIYFQGNSAPDKSGLPSDRFSAERTGGSVSTLTIQRTQQEDSAVYLCASSFRIQETQYFGPGTRLLVL.

The chain links TRBV5-1 to TRBJ1-3; no clear D gene. CDR1 and CDR2 from the germline V gene are SGHRS and YFSETQ. The CDR3 contains 16 residues. The V and J ends lost 6 bases and 0 bases respectively, with 16 bases between them. CDR3 bases: TGCGCCAGCATCTTAGACTTGGCGACCTCTGGAAACACCATATATTTT. Translated: CASILDLATSGNTIYF. Together with reference TRBV5-1 and TRBJ1-3, the CDR3 gives the full variable domain: KAGVTQTPRYLIKTRGQQVTLSCSPISGHRSVSWYQQTPGQGLQFLFEYFSETQRNKGNFPGRFSGRQFSNSRSEMNVSTLELGDSALYLCASILDLATSGNTIYFGEGSWLTVV.

The chain links TRBV5-1 to TRBJ2-7; TRBD2 agrees at 16 bases. CDR3 size: 20 residues. Trimming took 4 bases from V and 4 from J; bases not matched to a gene: 17. Germline V gives CDR1 SGHRS, CDR2 YFSETQ. CDR3 in amino acids: CASSQTLPGLAGGPRYEQYF. CDR3 bases: TGCGCCAGCAGCCAAACCCTGCCGGGACTAGCGGGGGGGCCGCGGTACGAGCAGTACTTC. Combining the CDR3 with reference TRBV5-1 and TRBJ2-7 gives the whole variable domain KAGVTQTPRYLIKTRGQQVTLSCSPISGHRSVSWYQQTPGQGLQFLFEYFSETQRNKGNFPGRFSGRQFSNSRSEMNVSTLELGDSALYLCASSQTLPGLAGGPRYEQYFGPGTRLTVT.

This chain joins TRBV9 and TRBJ2-7; 11 bases fit TRBD1. The V gene's germline CDR1 is SGDLS and CDR2 YYNGEE. This CDR3 comprises 15 residues. The junction had 6 bases not matched to a gene; V was cut back by 4 bases and J by 3 bases. The DNA of the CDR3 is TGTGCCAGCAGCCCCACAGGGACAGGGGGCTACGAGCAGTACTTC. Its translation: CASSPTGTGGYEQYF.

The CDR3 reads CASSLVAGESWETQYF. CDR3 DNA: TGTGCCAGCAGCTTGGTTGCCGGGGAGAGTTGGGAGACCCAGTACTTC. The V and J genes are TRBV7-8 and TRBJ2-5; TRBD2 is a possible D gene (5 bases). Germline V gene sequence: CDR1 SGHVS, CDR2 FQNEAQ. Trimming removed 3 bases at V and 5 bases at J, with 19 bases between. CDR3 length equals 16 residues.

V usage is TRBV11-2 and J usage is TRBJ2-2; D gene ambiguous. Germline loops: CDR1 SGHAT, CDR2 FQNNGV. This CDR3 spans 17 amino acids. Trimming left V 2 bases short and J 3 bases short, with 16 bases between. The CDR3 DNA is TGTGCCAGCAGCTTAAACGCGCACTCACTATACACCGGGGAGCTGTTTTTT. Residues: CASSLNAHSLYTGELFF. The variable domain in full, with the rest retrieved from reference TRBV11-2 and TRBJ2-2, is EAGVAQSPRYKIIEKRQSVAFWCNPISGHATLYWYQQILGQGPKLLIQFQNNGVVDDSQLPKDRFSAERLKGVDSTLKIQPAKLEDSAVYLCASSLNAHSLYTGELFFGEGSRLTVL.

The chain has TRBV5-3 and TRBJ2-5; 9 nucleotides align to TRBD2. TRBV5-3 is known as an ORF, though its function is uncertain. The CDR3 length is 17 residues. V was clipped by 0 bases and J by 2 bases; unmatched bases: 8. The CDR3 loop reads CARSLVLAGPLQETQYF. CDR3 bases: TGTGCCAGAAGCTTGGTCCTAGCGGGGCCTTTACAAGAGACCCAGTACTTC.

The genes are TRBV25-1 and TRBJ2-1; D unresolved. Germline-derived CDR1 and CDR2 are MGHDK and SYGVNS. The CDR3 runs 13 residues. V was shortened by 3 bases and J by 13 bases, with 16 bases between the two germline ends. The CDR3 DNA follows: TGTGCCAGCAGTGACAGAAGCGTGGGGTCTCAGTTCTTC. Translation gives CASSDRSVGSQFF.

This clone appeared once. The V gene is TRBV11-3, the J gene TRBJ2-2; either TRBD1 or TRBD2 may supply D (5 bases each). The CDR3 is 14 amino acids. Germline lookup yields CDR1 SGHNT and CDR2 YENEEA. The ends were cut back, 5 bases at V and 0 bases at J, with 7 bases in the middle. The CDR3 loop is CASSEGPNTGELFF. The CDR3 DNA reads TGTGCCAGCAGCGAGGGACCGAACACCGGGGAGCTGTTTTTT.

The CDR3 region is CASSLRAGLEQYF. The CDR3, as DNA: TGTGCCAGCAGCTTAAGGGCGGGCCTCGAGCAGTACTTC. The chain carries TRBV7-8 and TRBJ2-7; perhaps TRBD2 as D (5 bases). Germline V gives CDR1 SGHVS, CDR2 FQNEAQ. The CDR3 has 13 residues. V was pared by 2 bases and J by 6 bases, with 11 bases between.

The J gene is TRBJ2-5, the V gene TRBV10-2, with 11 nucleotides matching TRBD2. V shed 6 bases, J shed 5 bases, and the junction held 11 bases outside the gene matches. The germline V gene has CDR1 WSHSY and CDR2 SAAADI. CDR3 length equals 16 residues. Written as DNA, the CDR3 is TGCGCCAGCAGGGATGTACTAGCGGGGGCCCGGGAGACCCAGTACTTC. Its protein product is CASRDVLAGARETQYF.

The rearrangement joins TRBV29-1 to TRBJ1-1; D gene uncertain. CDR1 is SQVTM, CDR2 ANQGSEA, per germline. V lost 4 bases and J lost 0, with 12 bases in between. The CDR3 has 14 amino acids. The CDR3 loop reads CSVVNLALNTEAFF. The CDR3 DNA reads TGCAGCGTTGTGAATTTGGCCCTGAACACTGAAGCTTTCTTT.

This CDR3 reads CASSGQPSTIYF. In nucleotides, the CDR3 is TGTGCCAGCTCGGGACAGCCCAGCACCATATATTTT. The chain carries TRBV25-1 and TRBJ1-3, with TRBD1 matching over 7 bases. V was clipped by 8 bases and J by 9 bases; unmatched bases: 7. Looked up from germline, CDR1 is MGHDK and CDR2 is SYGVNS. The CDR3 length is 12 residues.